A selection of T cell receptor beta chains follows, all from one sample in a study of early T cells in non-severe SARS-CoV-2 infection. TCRdb independently ran MiXCR on the 5' RACE reads; one entry per CDR3 protein. Among about 55,000 distinct CDR3 sequences, 15% were seen once, and the ten largest hold 10%. The sequences come from whole blood, collected at baseline. Receptor source: an adult who was a healthcare worker with PCR-confirmed SARS-CoV-2 infection or an uninfected control (not recorded which). CDR3s include the opening cysteine and the closing phenylalanine or tryptophan. Each record gives: J gene, clone size, V gene, CDR3 protein. Size is stated for part of the rows, as once, few or many counts, or as a class when the clone is expanded.

TRBJ2-7,NA,TRBV20-1,CSATFSSYEQYF
TRBJ2-3,NA,TRBV24-1,CATKAGSTDTQYF
TRBJ2-5,NA,TRBV27,CASWGLAGDRETQYF
TRBJ2-1,NA,TRBV5-6,CASSSDLGLAGYNEQFF
TRBJ2-7,NA,TRBV5-1,CASSYGTGMRDEQYF
TRBJ2-3,NA,TRBV20-1,CSASGGAPDTQYF
TRBJ1-2,NA,TRBV27,CASRPQTGGNYGYTF
TRBJ1-2,few,TRBV11-2,CASIGTANYGYTF
TRBJ2-7,NA,TRBV7-6,CASSLLSSGSSHEQYF
TRBJ1-4,NA,TRBV7-9,CASSIGTGDEKLFF
TRBJ1-1,few,TRBV7-6,CASTPETGGLAEAFF